This TCR beta chain was identified during a study of T-cell memory formation after mild COVID-19. Germline V gene data show CDR1 as SGHRS and CDR2 as YFSETQ. With 4 bases removed from V and 4 bases from J, the gap between germline ends came to 17 bases. CDR3 length equals 15 residues. With constant-segment primers, 5'RACE yielded cDNA libraries of TCR alpha and TCR beta that carried sample barcodes and UMIs. TCRdb analysed the 5' RACE reads with MiXCR anew, one entry per CDR3 protein. The table shows under 250,000 distinct CDR3 sequences, with 15% to 19% occurring only once. Points from the study as a whole: Chiefly within CM and EM were the contracting CD4+ clones; CD8+ ones were within EMRA.

Many counts were recorded for this clonotype. The target antigen is unknown. This sequence originates from an adult woman who had mild COVID-19 (a few samples of this study predate the infection). Cell type and time point are not known. The chain couples TRBV5-1 to TRBJ2-5, with D perhaps TRBD2 (5 bases). The sequencing sample was made of PBMCs or a T cell subset sorted from them (not recorded which). CDR3 protein: CASSAEGSYIETQYF. DNA for the CDR3: TGCGCCAGCAGCGCCGAGGGCAGCTACATAGAGACCCAGTACTTC. Full variable domain (outside the CDR3, taken from reference TRBV5-1 and TRBJ2-5): KAGVTQTPRYLIKTRGQQVTLSCSPISGHRSVSWYQQTPGQGLQFLFEYFSETQRNKGNFPGRFSGRQFSNSRSEMNVSTLELGDSALYLCASSAEGSYIETQYFGPGTRLLVL.